Listed below are T cell receptor beta chains from one sample, sequenced in a study of tumor-infiltrating lymphocytes in glioblastoma multiforme. TCRdb recomputed calls from the multiplex PCR reads with MiXCR, one row per CDR3 protein. The sample lists approximately 16,000 distinct CDR3 sequences, 65% to 80% seen once, with roughly 52% in the top ten. Sequences were obtained from brain tumor tissue. Source of these receptors: a male donor with glioblastoma. Each CDR3 is given with its conserved first and last residue. The D gene is left open where the match is weak. Expanded clones get a size class; other rows say once, few or many, or leave the size out.

>-|TRBJ2-2|TRBV6-5|TRBD1|14
CASGYSQGAGELFF
TGTGCCAGTGGTTATAGTCAGGGGGCCGGGGAGCTGTTTTTT
>-|TRBJ2-1|TRBV11-2|-|13
CVSSLGTVNEQFF
TGTGTCAGCAGCTTAGGTACGGTGAATGAGCAGTTCTTC
>-|TRBJ2-2|TRBV11-2|TRBD1|15
CASSPDRTNTGELFF
TGTGCCAGCAGTCCGGACAGGACCAACACCGGGGAGCTGTTTTTT
>-|TRBJ2-1|TRBV29-1|TRBD1|13
CSVVPGQGYEQFF
TGCAGCGTAGTACCCGGACAGGGGTATGAGCAGTTCTTC
>-|TRBJ2-5|TRBV12-3/TRBV12-4|-|13
CASSNEGQETQYF
TGCGCCAGCAGTAATGAGGGACAAGAGACCCAGTACTTC
>-|TRBJ1-1|TRBV20-1|-|11
CSGQKNTEAFF
TGCAGTGGCCAAAAGAACACTGAAGCTTTCTTC
>-|TRBJ1-4|TRBV11-2|-|13
CASSSDINEKLFF
TGTGCCAGCAGCTCAGACATCAATGAAAAACTGTTTTTT
>many|TRBJ2-2|TRBV4-1|TRBD2|17
CASSQETSGIYTGELFF
TGCGCCAGCAGCCAAGAGACTAGCGGGATTTACACCGGGGAGCTGTTTTTT
>-|TRBJ2-3|TRBV11-3|-|13
CASRLDEGGAQYF
TGTGCCAGCAGATTGGACGAAGGGGGAGCGCAGTATTTT
>few|TRBJ2-7|TRBV4-1|-|13
CASSGTSPYEQYF
TGCGCCAGCAGCGGGACTTCTCCCTACGAGCAGTACTTC
>-|TRBJ2-2|TRBV7-2|-|15
CASSRPTQGSGELFF
TGTGCCAGCAGCCGGCCGACACAGGGCTCCGGGGAGCTGTTTTTT
>-|TRBJ2-3|TRBV6-4|-|16
CASSPFPQDDTDTQYF
TGTGCCAGCAGTCCCTTTCCGCAAGACGACACAGATACGCAGTATTTT
>-|TRBJ2-4|TRBV6-2/TRBV6-3|TRBD1|15
CASSYGGTGGDIQYF
TGTGCCAGCAGTTACGGTGGGACAGGGGGCGACATTCAGTACTTC
>few|TRBJ1-1|TRBV11-3|-|15
CASSLGTARNTEAFF
TGTGCCAGCAGCTTAGGGACAGCTAGGAACACTGAAGCTTTCTTT
>few|TRBJ1-5|TRBV11-2|-|14
CASSSLQGNQPQHF
TGTGCCAGCAGCTCGCTTCAGGGAAATCAGCCCCAGCATTTT
>-|TRBJ2-7|TRBV6-5|-|20
CASSYSIDGGSGRSPYEQYF
TGTGCCAGCAGTTACTCGATCGATGGGGGGAGCGGGCGATCCCCCTACGAGCAGTACTTC
>-|TRBJ2-2|TRBV5-1|-|13
CASSSENTGELFF
TGCGCCAGCAGCAGCGAGAACACCGGGGAGCTGTTTTTT
>-|TRBJ2-7|TRBV6-2/TRBV6-3|-|12
CASSYPDYEQYF
TGTGCCAGCAGTTACCCGGACTACGAGCAGTACTTC